Presented here are 5 T cell receptor beta chains from one specimen sequenced in a study of CD8 T cells in Susac syndrome. After extraction with the RNeasy kit, about 0.5 to 1 ug of the RNA was reverse transcribed using random hexamers. TCRdb re-derived calls from the immunoSEQ multiplex PCR reads in MiXCR, one entry per CDR3 protein. Of a few hundred thousand distinct CDR3 sequences in the sample, 80% to 95% were seen once. The specimen sequenced was CD8+ T cells from PBMCs. The source is a human donor with multiple sclerosis.

This clonotype is a singleton in its sample. The chain couples TRBV4-3 to TRBJ2-1; 14 bases align to TRBD2. The length of the CDR3 is 16 residues. The J segment lost 8 bases and the V segment lost 3 bases, leaving 6 bases of the junction unmatched. Germline assignment: CDR1 LGHNA and CDR2 YSLEER. CDR3 in amino acids: CASSQGRLAGGDEQFF. CDR3 DNA: TGCGCCAGCAGCCAGGGTAGACTAGCGGGAGGGGATGAGCAGTTCTTC.

The J gene is TRBJ2-1, the V gene TRBV20-1; 7 nucleotides match TRBD2. Germline V gives CDR1 DFQATT, CDR2 SNEGSKA (reference sequence). This CDR3 spans 14 amino acids. V shed 3 bases and J 3 bases; nucleotides not matched to a gene: 5. The CDR3 DNA follows: TGCAGTGCTAGGGGGGGGGATGACTACAATGAGCAGTTCTTC. Residues: CSARGGDDYNEQFF.

The chain carries TRBV27 and TRBJ2-1; TRBD2 matches at 7 bases. With 2 bases clipped from V and 4 bases from J, the junction kept 5 bases outside the gene matches. This CDR3 is 15 amino acids long. Germline values: CDR1 MNHEY, CDR2 SMNVEV (reference sequence). The CDR3 nucleotides read TGTGCCAGCAGTTTACGCCTAGCGGCGTACAATGAGCAGTTCTTC. Its protein is CASSLRLAAYNEQFF.

This clonotype was picked up one time. This chain connects TRBV25-1 to TRBJ1-6; D not certain. The germline V gene encodes CDR1 MGHDK and CDR2 SYGVNS. This CDR3 spans 19 amino acids. Trimming removed 1 base from V and 2 bases from J, with 18 bases in between. The CDR3 sequence: CASSELNPDPSAYNSPLHF. The CDR3 coding sequence is TGTGCCAGCAGTGAATTGAATCCGGACCCCTCAGCCTATAATTCACCCCTCCACTTT. Full variable domain (outside the CDR3, taken from reference TRBV25-1 and TRBJ1-6): EADIYQTPRYLVIGTGKKITLECSQTMGHDKMYWYQQDPGMELHLIHYSYGVNSTEKGDLSSESTVSRIRTEHFPLTLESARPSHTSQYLCASSELNPDPSAYNSPLHFGNGTRLTVT.

V gene TRBV15 combines with J gene TRBJ1-5; D perhaps matches TRBD1 (6 bases). Germline V gene sequence: CDR1 LNHNV, CDR2 YYDKDF (reference sequence). Trimming pared 0 bases from V and 6 bases from J, leaving 9 bases between. CDR3 length: 14 amino acids. CDR3: CATSREGGSQPQHF. CDR3 DNA sequence: TGTGCCACCAGCAGAGAAGGGGGTTCTCAGCCCCAGCATTTT.